This entry is about one TCR beta chain. The data were obtained in a study of identical twins. A single record per CDR3 protein comes from TCRdb applying MiXCR to the 5' RACE reads. The repertoire consists of around 530,000 distinct CDR3 sequences, with approximately 14% occurring once and the leading ten covering more than 0.4%. Germline V gives CDR1 ENHRY, CDR2 SYGVKD. The CDR3 totals 16 residues. The V and J ends lost 2 bases and 0 bases, in that order; junction bases with no gene match: 5. The sample was also reused in another study, on yellow fever vaccine responses in identical twins.

This TCR was sampled from a woman aged 18-29 years in good health. The sequenced sample was CD4+ T cells sorted from blood. The chain employs TRBV10-3 and TRBJ2-3; 7 positions agree with TRBD1. CDR3 region: CAISEGPGQSTDTQYF. In DNA, the CDR3 is TGTGCCATCAGTGAGGGCCCGGGACAGAGCACAGATACGCAGTATTTT.